This T cell receptor (beta chain) was sequenced during a study of neurological immune-mediated disorders. Points from the study as a whole: The most TCR clonal expansion was seen in HTLV-1-associated myelopathy, and the least was seen in multiple sclerosis, which fell below healthy controls.

CDR3 length: 12 residues. Germline V lookup: CDR1 SEHNR, CDR2 FQNEAQ (reference sequence). The V gene lost 5 bases and the J gene lost 8 bases, with 12 bases spanning the gap. The cDNA was synthesized by means of template-switch 5'RACE, which was carried out with 10-nucleotide random UMIs. TCRdb reprocessed the 5' RACE reads with MiXCR, giving one entry per CDR3 protein. The table lists around 130,000 distinct CDR3 sequences, about 3.4% of them singletons. This clonotype was counted at least ten times. Its antigen is unknown. Material for sequencing was PBMCs. This clonotype was obtained from a woman aged 25 to 39 with multiple sclerosis. The rearrangement joins TRBV7-9 to TRBJ1-1; unclear D gene. CDR3 in amino acids: CASSHLEGEAFF. CDR3 DNA sequence: TGTGCCAGCAGCCATTTGGAAGGGGAAGCTTTCTTT.